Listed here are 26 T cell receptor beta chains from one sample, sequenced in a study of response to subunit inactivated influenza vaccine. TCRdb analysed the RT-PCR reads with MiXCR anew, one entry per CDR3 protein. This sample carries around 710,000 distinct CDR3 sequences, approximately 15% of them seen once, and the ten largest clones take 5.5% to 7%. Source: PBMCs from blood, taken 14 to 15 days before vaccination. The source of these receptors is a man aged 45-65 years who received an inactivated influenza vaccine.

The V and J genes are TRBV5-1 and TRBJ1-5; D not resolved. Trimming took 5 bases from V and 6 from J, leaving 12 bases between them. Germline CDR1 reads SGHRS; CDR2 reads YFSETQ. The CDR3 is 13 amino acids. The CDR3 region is CASSPGIGQPQHF. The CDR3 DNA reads TGCGCCAGCAGTCCGGGGATCGGTCAGCCCCAGCATTTT.

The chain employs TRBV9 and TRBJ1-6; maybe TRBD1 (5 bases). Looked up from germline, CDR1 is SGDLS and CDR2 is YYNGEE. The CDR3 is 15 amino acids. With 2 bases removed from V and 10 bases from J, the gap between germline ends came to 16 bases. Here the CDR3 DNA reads TGTGCCAGCAGCGTCAGGGAAGAGTGGTGGTCACCCCTCCACTTT. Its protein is CASSVREEWWSPLHF.

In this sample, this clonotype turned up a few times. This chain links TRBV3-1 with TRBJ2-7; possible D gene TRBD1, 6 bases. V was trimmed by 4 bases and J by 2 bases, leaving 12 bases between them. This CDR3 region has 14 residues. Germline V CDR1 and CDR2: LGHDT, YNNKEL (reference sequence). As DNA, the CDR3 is TGTGCCAGCAGCCGTGGACAGCAGACCTACGAGCAGTACTTC. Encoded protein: CASSRGQQTYEQYF.

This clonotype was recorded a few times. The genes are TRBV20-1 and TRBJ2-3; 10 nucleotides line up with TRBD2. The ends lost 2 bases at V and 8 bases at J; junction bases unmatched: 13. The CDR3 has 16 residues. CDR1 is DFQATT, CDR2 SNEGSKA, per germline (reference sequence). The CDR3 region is CSARSPGSGRWVTQYF. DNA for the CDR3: TGCAGTGCTAGATCCCCCGGTAGCGGGAGGTGGGTTACGCAGTATTTT.

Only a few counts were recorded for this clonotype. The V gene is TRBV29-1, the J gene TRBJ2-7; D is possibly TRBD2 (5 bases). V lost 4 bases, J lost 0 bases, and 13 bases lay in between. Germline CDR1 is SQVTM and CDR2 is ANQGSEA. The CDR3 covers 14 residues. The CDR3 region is CSVGSGLGSYEQYF. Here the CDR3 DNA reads TGCAGCGTTGGATCGGGATTGGGCTCCTACGAGCAGTACTTC.

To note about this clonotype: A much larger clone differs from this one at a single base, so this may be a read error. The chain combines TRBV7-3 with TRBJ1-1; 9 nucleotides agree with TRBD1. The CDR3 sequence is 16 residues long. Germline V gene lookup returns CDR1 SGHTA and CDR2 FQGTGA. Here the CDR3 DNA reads TGTGCCAGCAGCTTATCGGGGACAGGGCGGACCACTGAAGCTATCTTT. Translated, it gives CASSLSGTGRTTEAIF.

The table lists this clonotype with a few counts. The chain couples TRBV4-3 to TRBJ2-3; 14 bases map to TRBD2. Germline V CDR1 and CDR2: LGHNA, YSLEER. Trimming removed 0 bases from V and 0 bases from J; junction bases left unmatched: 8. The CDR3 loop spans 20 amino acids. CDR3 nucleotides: TGCGCCAGCAGCCAAGATGTCGGACTAGCGGGAGGCACTAGCACAGATACGCAGTATTTT. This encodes CASSQDVGLAGGTSTDTQYF.

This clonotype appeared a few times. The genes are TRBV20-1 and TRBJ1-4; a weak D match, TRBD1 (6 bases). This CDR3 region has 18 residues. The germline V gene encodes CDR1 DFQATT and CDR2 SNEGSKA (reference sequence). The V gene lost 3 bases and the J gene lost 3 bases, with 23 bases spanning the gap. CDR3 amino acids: CSARRVPGEQVSNEKLFF. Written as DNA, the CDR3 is TGCAGTGCTAGGAGAGTGCCAGGGGAACAGGTTTCTAATGAAAAACTGTTTTTT.

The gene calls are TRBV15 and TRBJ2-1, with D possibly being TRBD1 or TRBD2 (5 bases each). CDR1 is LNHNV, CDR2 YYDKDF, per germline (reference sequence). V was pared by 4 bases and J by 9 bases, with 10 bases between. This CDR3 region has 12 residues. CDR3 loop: CATSTGAPEQFF. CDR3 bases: TGTGCCACCAGCACCGGGGCCCCTGAGCAGTTCTTC. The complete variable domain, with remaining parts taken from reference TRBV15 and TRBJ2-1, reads DAMVIQNPRYQVTQFGKPVTLSCSQTLNHNVMYWYQQKSSQAPKLLFHYYDKDFNNEADTPDNFQSRRPNTSFCFLDIRSPGLGDTAMYLCATSTGAPEQFFGPGTRLTVL.

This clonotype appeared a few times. The CDR3 region is CASSLAGLRNEQFF. As DNA, the CDR3 is TGTGCCAGCAGCCTAGCGGGACTCCGCAATGAGCAGTTCTTC. The rearrangement uses TRBV9 and TRBJ2-1; TRBD2 agrees at 9 bases. Germline V gene sequence: CDR1 SGDLS, CDR2 YYNGEE. Unmatched junction bases numbered 5, after V lost 4 bases and J lost 6 bases. The CDR3 consists of 14 residues.

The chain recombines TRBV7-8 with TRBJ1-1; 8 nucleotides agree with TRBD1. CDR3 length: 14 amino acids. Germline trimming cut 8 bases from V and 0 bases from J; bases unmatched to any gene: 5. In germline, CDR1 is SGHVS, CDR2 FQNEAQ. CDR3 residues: CASARGLMNTEAFF. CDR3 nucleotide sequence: TGTGCCAGCGCCAGGGGGCTAATGAACACTGAAGCTTTCTTT.

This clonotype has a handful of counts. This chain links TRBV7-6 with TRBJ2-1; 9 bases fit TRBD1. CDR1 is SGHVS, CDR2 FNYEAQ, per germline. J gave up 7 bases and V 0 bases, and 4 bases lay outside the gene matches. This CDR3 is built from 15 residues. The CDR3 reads CASSLANRGRNEQFF. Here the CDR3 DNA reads TGTGCCAGCAGCTTAGCGAACAGGGGGCGAAATGAGCAGTTCTTC. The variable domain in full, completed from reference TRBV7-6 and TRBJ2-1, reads GAGVSQSPRYKVTKRGQDVALRCDPISGHVSLYWYRQALGQGPEFLTYFNYEAQQDKSGLPNDRFSAERPEGSISTLTIQRTEQRDSAMYRCASSLANRGRNEQFFGPGTRLTVL.

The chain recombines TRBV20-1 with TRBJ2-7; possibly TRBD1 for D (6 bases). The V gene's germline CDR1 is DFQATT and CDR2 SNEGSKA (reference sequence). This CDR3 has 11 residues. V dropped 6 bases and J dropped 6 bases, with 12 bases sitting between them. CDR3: CSAVGTIEQYF. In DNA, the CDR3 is TGCAGTGCAGTGGGGACAATCGAGCAGTACTTC.

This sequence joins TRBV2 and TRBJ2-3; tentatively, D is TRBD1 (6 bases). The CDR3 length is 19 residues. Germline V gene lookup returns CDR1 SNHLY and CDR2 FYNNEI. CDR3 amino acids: CTRSFPRIRGPLSTDTQYF. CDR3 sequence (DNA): TGTACCCGCAGTTTTCCAAGAATCAGGGGACCCCTAAGCACAGATACGCAGTATTTT.

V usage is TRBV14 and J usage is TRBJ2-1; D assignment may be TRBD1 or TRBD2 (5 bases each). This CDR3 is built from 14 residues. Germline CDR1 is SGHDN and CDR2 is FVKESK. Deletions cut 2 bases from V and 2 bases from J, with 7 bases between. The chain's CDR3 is CASSQPGPYNEQFF. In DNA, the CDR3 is TGTGCCAGCAGCCAACCGGGACCCTACAATGAGCAGTTCTTC.

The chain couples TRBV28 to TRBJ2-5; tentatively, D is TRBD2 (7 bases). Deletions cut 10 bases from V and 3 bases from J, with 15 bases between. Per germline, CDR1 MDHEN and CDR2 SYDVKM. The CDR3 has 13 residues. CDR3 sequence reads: CATSGGREETQYF. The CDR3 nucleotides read TGTGCCACCTCCGGGGGGCGCGAAGAGACCCAGTACTTC.

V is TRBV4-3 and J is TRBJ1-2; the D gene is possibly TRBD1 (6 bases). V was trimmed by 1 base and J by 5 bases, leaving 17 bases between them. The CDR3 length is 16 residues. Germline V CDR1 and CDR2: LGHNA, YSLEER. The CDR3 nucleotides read TGCGCCAGCAGCCAAGTACGTTCCAGGGGCGCGTATGGCTACACCTTC. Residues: CASSQVRSRGAYGYTF.

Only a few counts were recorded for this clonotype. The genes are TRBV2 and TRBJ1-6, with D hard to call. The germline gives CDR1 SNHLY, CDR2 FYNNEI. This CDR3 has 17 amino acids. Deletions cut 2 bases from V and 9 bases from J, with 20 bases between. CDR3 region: CASSEPRIRSPRSPLHF. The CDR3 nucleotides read TGTGCCAGCAGTGAACCCCGAATCCGAAGCCCCCGTTCACCCCTCCACTTT.

The CDR3 protein is CATTTDRSSYEQYF. The CDR3, as DNA: TGTGCCACCACTACGGACAGGAGCTCCTACGAGCAGTACTTC. The chain employs TRBV15 and TRBJ2-7, with TRBD1 matching 7 bases. CDR3 length: 14 residues. Germline-derived CDR1 and CDR2 are LNHNV and YYDKDF (reference sequence). Trimming cost V 7 bases and J 0 bases; bases outside gene matches: 6.

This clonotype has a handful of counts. Here the CDR3 DNA reads TGTGCCAGCAGTTCCCTAACAGGACAACTAGCCAAAAACATTCAGTACTTC. Its protein is CASSSLTGQLAKNIQYF. This chain links TRBV6-2 or TRBV6-3 with TRBJ2-4, with a tentative D call TRBD1 (5 bases). The CDR3 extends over 17 amino acids. Germline lookup yields CDR1 MNHEY and CDR2 SVGEGT. Trimming left V 4 bases short and J 0 bases short, with 16 bases between.

The CDR3 coding sequence is TGTGCCAGCTCACCACCGGGACAGGGAAGTAAGGGGCAGTTCTTC. Protein sequence: CASSPPGQGSKGQFF. The chain recombines TRBV18 with TRBJ2-1, with 9 bases fitting TRBD1. Losses at the gene ends were 0 bases for V and 12 bases for J; bases not matched to a gene: 9. The CDR3 runs to 15 residues. Germline V lookup: CDR1 KGHSH, CDR2 LQKENI.

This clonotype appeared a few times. The CDR3 sequence: CASSLGPEGSTNEQFF. In DNA, the CDR3 is TGTGCCAGCAGCTTAGGGCCGGAGGGCTCAACCAATGAGCAGTTCTTC. The chain carries TRBV7-8 and TRBJ2-1, with D tentatively TRBD2 (6 bases). The CDR3 is made up of 16 amino acids. Trimming removed 1 base at V and 6 bases at J, with 16 bases between. Per the germline V gene, CDR1 is SGHVS and CDR2 is FQNEAQ.

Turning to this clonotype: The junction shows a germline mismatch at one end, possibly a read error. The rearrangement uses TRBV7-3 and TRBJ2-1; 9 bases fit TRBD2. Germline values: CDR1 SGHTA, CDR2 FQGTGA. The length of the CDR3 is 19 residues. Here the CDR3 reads CTSSPGPSGGSGRFWEQFF. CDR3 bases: TGTACCAGCAGTCCGGGACCTTCAGGTGGTAGCGGGAGATTTTGGGAGCAGTTCTTC.

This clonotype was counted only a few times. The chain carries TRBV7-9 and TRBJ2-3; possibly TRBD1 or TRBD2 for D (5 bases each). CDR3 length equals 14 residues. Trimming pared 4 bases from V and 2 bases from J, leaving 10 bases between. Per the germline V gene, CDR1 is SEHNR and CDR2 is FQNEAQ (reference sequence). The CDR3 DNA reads TGTGCCAGCAGCTGGGACGGGCTCACAGATACGCAGTATTTT. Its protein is CASSWDGLTDTQYF.

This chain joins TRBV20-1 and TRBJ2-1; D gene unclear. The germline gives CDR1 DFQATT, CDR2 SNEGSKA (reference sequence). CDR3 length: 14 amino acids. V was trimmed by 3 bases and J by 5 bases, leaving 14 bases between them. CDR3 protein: CSASSLVQHNEQFF. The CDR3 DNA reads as TGCAGTGCTAGCTCGCTAGTCCAGCACAATGAGCAGTTCTTC.

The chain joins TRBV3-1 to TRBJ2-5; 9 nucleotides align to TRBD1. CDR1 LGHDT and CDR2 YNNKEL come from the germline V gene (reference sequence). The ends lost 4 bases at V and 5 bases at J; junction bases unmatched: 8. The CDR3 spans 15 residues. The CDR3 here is CASSLKGQGMETQYF. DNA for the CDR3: TGTGCCAGCAGCCTCAAGGGACAGGGCATGGAGACCCAGTACTTC.